This entry lists 10 T cell receptor beta chains sequenced from one sample in a study of shared clonotypes between healthy human individuals. The method was immunoSEQ multiplex PCR; TCRdb's version includes in-frame clones alone and lacks a portion of them. In the table there are about 1 million clones, roughly 80% of which are singletons. Material: memory CD4+ T cells sorted from blood. Indicated subset: CD45RA-negative fraction. These TCRs come from a man between 18 and 35 years old in good health.

The rearrangement links TRBV7-2 to TRBJ2-5; 9 nucleotides line up with TRBD2. The ends lost 4 bases at V and 5 bases at J; junction bases unmatched: 11. CDR1 is SGHTA, CDR2 FQGNSA, per germline. The CDR3 spans 16 residues. This chain's CDR3 is CASSSRRLAGVETQYF. In DNA, the CDR3 is TGTGCCAGCAGCTCCCGACGGTTAGCGGGAGTCGAGACCCAGTACTTC. Together with reference TRBV7-2 and TRBJ2-5, the CDR3 gives the full variable domain: GAGVSQSPSNKVTEKGKDVELRCDPISGHTALYWYRQSLGQGLEFLIYFQGNSAPDKSGLPSDRFSAERTGGSVSTLTIQRTQQEDSAVYLCASSSRRLAGVETQYFGPGTRLLVL.

V usage is TRBV5-1 and J usage is TRBJ1-2; no reliable D call. The CDR3 is made up of 13 amino acids. The V and J ends lost 4 bases and 2 bases respectively, with 9 bases between them. CDR1 and CDR2 from the germline V gene are SGHRS and YFSETQ. CDR3 amino acids: CASSLEVNYGYTF. The CDR3 DNA is TGCGCCAGCAGCCTGGAGGTCAACTATGGCTACACCTTC.

The genes are TRBV14 and TRBJ2-1; TRBD1 agrees at 7 bases. This CDR3 is built from 14 residues. CDR1 and CDR2 from the germline V gene are SGHDN and FVKESK. After removal of 4 bases from V and 1 base from J, the junction contained 1 base not matched to a gene. The CDR3 region has the DNA TGTGCCAGCAGCCGGGACAGTTCCTACAATGAGCAGTTCTTC. This gives the protein CASSRDSSYNEQFF.

The genes are TRBV6-1 and TRBJ2-5, with D uncertain. Germline V gene lookup returns CDR1 MNHNS and CDR2 SASEGT. The CDR3 sequence is 14 residues long. V shed 0 bases and J shed 3 bases, with 8 bases lying between them. The CDR3 spells CASSEAEQKETQYF. The CDR3 DNA follows: TGTGCCAGCAGTGAAGCCGAACAAAAAGAGACCCAGTACTTC.

This clone was observed a few times. The chain couples TRBV10-3 to TRBJ2-7; tentatively, D is TRBD2 (7 bases). The CDR3 is made up of 12 amino acids. The germline gives CDR1 ENHRY, CDR2 SYGVKD. In DNA form, the CDR3 reads TGTGCGGAGGGGGAGGGGCCCTACGAGCAGTACTTC. This translates into CAEGEGPYEQYF.

V and J are TRBV5-1 and TRBJ1-6, with a possible D match to TRBD1 (5 bases). Germline V gives CDR1 SGHRS, CDR2 YFSETQ. The CDR3 runs to 15 residues. Trimming took off 0 bases at V and 10 bases at J, with 14 bases between the two ends. The CDR3 loop reads CASSLAPGTESPLHF. CDR3 nucleotides: TGCGCCAGCAGCTTGGCCCCAGGGACGGAGTCACCCCTCCACTTT.

The gene calls are TRBV10-2 and TRBJ2-5; the D gene could be TRBD1 or TRBD2 (6 bases each). Germline V gene data show CDR1 as WSHSY and CDR2 as SAAADI. V was trimmed by 4 bases and J by 5 bases, leaving 17 bases between them. This CDR3 comprises 15 residues. CDR3: CASSALQGGGETQYF. CDR3 in DNA: TGCGCCAGCAGTGCATTACAGGGTGGAGGGGAGACCCAGTACTTC.

This clone was detected once. DNA of the CDR3: TGTGCCAGCGGCCCTAGTGGGGGGGGGAGAAGCACAGATACGCAGTATTTT. Amino acids: CASGPSGGGRSTDTQYF. V and J are TRBV27 and TRBJ2-3; the match to TRBD2 covers 7 bases. Germline CDR1 reads MNHEY; CDR2 reads SMNVEV (reference sequence). The CDR3 covers 17 residues. J gave up 0 bases and V 8 bases, and 14 bases lay outside the gene matches.

The V and J genes are TRBV6-1 and TRBJ1-2, with a weak D call TRBD1 (6 bases). Germline values: CDR1 MNHNS, CDR2 SASEGT. This CDR3 is 14 amino acids long. Trimming took off 7 bases at V and 8 bases at J, with 20 bases between the two ends. The CDR3 DNA reads TGTGCCAGCATAGGGCCGGTGGGGGCGGTCGGCTACACCTTC. This encodes CASIGPVGAVGYTF.

This clone was seen many times. This sequence joins TRBV19 and TRBJ2-3, with D unclear. Trimming took off 11 bases at V and 0 bases at J, with 18 bases between the two ends. Looked up from germline, CDR1 is LNHDA and CDR2 is SQIVND (reference sequence). This CDR3 has 15 residues. CDR3 amino acids: CAGYTWGHSTDTQYF. The CDR3 bases are TGTGCCGGGTACACGTGGGGTCATAGCACAGATACGCAGTATTTT.